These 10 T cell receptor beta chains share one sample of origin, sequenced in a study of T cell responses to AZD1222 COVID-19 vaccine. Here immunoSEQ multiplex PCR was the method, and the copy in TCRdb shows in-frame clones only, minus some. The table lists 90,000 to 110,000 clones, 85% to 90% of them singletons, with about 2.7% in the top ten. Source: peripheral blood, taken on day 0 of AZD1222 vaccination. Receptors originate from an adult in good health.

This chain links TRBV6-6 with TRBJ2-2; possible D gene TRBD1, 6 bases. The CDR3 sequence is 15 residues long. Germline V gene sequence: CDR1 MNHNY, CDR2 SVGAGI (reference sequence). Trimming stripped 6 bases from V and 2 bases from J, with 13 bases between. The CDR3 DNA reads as TGTGCCAGCAGAGACTTCAGGGGCAACACCGGGGAGCTGTTTTTT. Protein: CASRDFRGNTGELFF.

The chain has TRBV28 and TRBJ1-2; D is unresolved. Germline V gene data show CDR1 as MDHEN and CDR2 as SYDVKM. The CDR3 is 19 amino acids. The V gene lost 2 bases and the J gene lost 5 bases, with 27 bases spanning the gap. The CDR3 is CASSLGTVWNHRESYGYTF. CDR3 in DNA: TGTGCCAGCAGTTTAGGTACAGTGTGGAATCACCGGGAGTCATATGGCTACACCTTC.

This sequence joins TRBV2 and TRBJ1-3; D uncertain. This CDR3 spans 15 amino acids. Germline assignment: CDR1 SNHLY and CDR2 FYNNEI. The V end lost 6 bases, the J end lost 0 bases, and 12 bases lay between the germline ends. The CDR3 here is CASRRNWGSGNTIYF. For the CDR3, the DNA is TGTGCCAGCAGGCGAAATTGGGGCTCTGGAAACACCATATATTTT.

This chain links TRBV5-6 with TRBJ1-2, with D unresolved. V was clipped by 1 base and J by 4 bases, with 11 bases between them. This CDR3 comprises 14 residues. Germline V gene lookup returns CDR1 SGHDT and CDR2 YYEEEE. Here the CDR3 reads CASSLTASFYGYTF. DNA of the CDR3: TGTGCCAGCAGCTTGACAGCGTCGTTCTATGGCTACACCTTC.

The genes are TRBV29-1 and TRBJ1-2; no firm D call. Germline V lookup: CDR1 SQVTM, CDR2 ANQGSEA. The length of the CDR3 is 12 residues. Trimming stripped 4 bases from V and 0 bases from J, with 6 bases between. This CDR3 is CSVVGPNYGYTF. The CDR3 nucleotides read TGCAGCGTTGTGGGCCCTAACTATGGCTACACCTTC.

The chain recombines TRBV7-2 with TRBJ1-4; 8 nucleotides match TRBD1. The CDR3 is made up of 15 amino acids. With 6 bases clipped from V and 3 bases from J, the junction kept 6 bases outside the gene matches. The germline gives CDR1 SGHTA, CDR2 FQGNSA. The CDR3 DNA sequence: TGTGCCAGCAGGGACAGGGTTTCGGCTAATGAAAAACTGTTTTTT. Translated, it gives CASRDRVSANEKLFF.

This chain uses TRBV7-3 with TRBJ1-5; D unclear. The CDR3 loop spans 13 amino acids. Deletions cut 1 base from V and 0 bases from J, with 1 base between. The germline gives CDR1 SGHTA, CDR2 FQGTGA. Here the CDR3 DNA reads TGTGCCAGCAGCTTAAGTAGCAATCAGCCCCAGCATTTT. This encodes CASSLSSNQPQHF.

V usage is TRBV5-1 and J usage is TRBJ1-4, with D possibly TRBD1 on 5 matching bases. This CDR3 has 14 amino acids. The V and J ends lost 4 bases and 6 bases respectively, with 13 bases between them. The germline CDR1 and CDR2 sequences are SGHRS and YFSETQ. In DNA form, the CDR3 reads TGCGCCAGCAGCCTGGGGCGGTATGATGAAAAACTGTTTTTT. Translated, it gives CASSLGRYDEKLFF.

CDR3 sequence: CASSQAPRSNTGELFF. As DNA, the CDR3 is TGCGCCAGCAGTCAAGCACCCAGGTCGAACACCGGGGAGCTGTTTTTT. The V gene is TRBV23-1, the J gene TRBJ2-2, with D unresolved. TRBV23-1 is flagged as an ORF with uncertain function. The CDR3 spans 16 residues. V shed 2 bases and J shed 0 bases, with 10 bases lying between them.

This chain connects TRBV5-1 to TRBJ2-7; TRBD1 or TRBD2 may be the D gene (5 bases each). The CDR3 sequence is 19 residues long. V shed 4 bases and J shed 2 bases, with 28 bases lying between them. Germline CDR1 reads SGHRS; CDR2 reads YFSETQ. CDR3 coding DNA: TGCGCCAGCAGCCCTCTGGGGCTACCCTTAAATCAGGAGGCCTACGAGCAGTACTTC. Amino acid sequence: CASSPLGLPLNQEAYEQYF.